This T cell receptor beta chain stems from a study of cytomegalovirus exposure and HLA in healthy donors. For the study at large: Unique TCR beta sequences numbering approximately 100 million came from 150 million to 200 million T cells in an earlier analysis.

This clone was observed once. What it recognizes is unknown. Overall study results and limits: Earlier results showed most TCR beta V segments being productive about 90% or about 30% of the time. The authors later found most CMV-associated TCR beta chains appeared HLA-restricted. Most subjects' HLA-A and HLA-B alleles were reportedly predicted from TCR beta sequences.

The PCR ran on 60 Vbeta and 13 Jbeta primers. Clones were sequenced by immunoSEQ multiplex PCR, and TCRdb holds only the in-frame ones, with some missing. The sample holds roughly 130,000 clones, 84% seen once. V shed 4 bases and J shed 3 bases, with 10 bases lying between them. This CDR3 is built from 14 residues. From germline, CDR1 is SGHRS and CDR2 YFSETQ. Sequencing used PBMCs. This chain connects TRBV5-1 to TRBJ1-4; possible D gene TRBD1, 5 bases. The receptor comes from a woman aged 18 to 35 in good health and CMV-seropositive. CDR3 coding DNA: TGCGCCAGCAGCGCGGGGGTAGCTAATGAAAAACTGTTTTTT. This encodes CASSAGVANEKLFF.